Listed here are 23 T cell receptor beta chains from one sample, sequenced in a study of T cells in Graves' hyperthyroidism and ophthalmopathy. The investigators amplified TCR beta CDR3 regions from RNA transcripts. Researchers ran a first-round RT-PCR on the TCR CDR3 using the HTBI primer set. Each CDR3 protein is one row after TCRdb ran MiXCR on the multiplex PCR reads. The table lists about 700,000 distinct CDR3 sequences, 12% to 15% of them singletons. Sequencing was performed on blood. These TCRs come from a woman between 18 and 30 years old with Graves' hyperthyroidism.

This clonotype was recorded many times. The gene calls are TRBV2 and TRBJ1-1; D is perhaps TRBD1 (5 bases). The V end lost 10 bases, the J end lost 3 bases, and 18 bases lay between the germline ends. The CDR3 extends over 14 amino acids. The germline V gene has CDR1 SNHLY and CDR2 FYNNEI. For the CDR3, the DNA is TGTGCCATCATCTTAGGGACCGGGGACACTGAAGCTTTCTTT. Translation: CAIILGTGDTEAFF.

This clonotype was counted a few times. The rearrangement links TRBV19 to TRBJ2-7; 9 bases are shared with TRBD1. Germline V gene sequence: CDR1 LNHDA, CDR2 SQIVND (reference sequence). This CDR3 is built from 17 residues. After removal of 1 base from V and 2 bases from J, the junction contained 9 bases not matched to a gene. Here the CDR3 reads CASSIALPGTGTYEQYF. The CDR3 DNA is TGTGCCAGTAGTATAGCCCTGCCGGGGACAGGGACCTACGAGCAGTACTTC.

This clonotype showed up many times. This chain connects TRBV20-1 to TRBJ1-4; weak D call: TRBD1 (6 bases). V lost 6 bases to trimming and J lost 3 bases, with 14 bases between them. The CDR3 covers 14 residues. The germline V gene has CDR1 DFQATT and CDR2 SNEGSKA (reference sequence). CDR3 in amino acids: CSAQRGGANEKLFF. DNA of the CDR3: TGCAGTGCCCAAAGGGGGGGAGCTAATGAAAAACTGTTTTTT.

This clonotype appeared a few times. The V gene is TRBV19, the J gene TRBJ1-1, with 8 bases lining up with TRBD1. The germline CDR1 and CDR2 sequences are LNHDA and SQIVND (reference sequence). This CDR3 is built from 19 residues. Germline trimming cut 1 base from V and 3 bases from J; bases unmatched to any gene: 16. The CDR3, as DNA: TGTGCCAGTAGTATAGGTTGGCGGACAGGGAATCTCATTCACACTGAAGCTTTCTTT. It yields the protein CASSIGWRTGNLIHTEAFF.

This clonotype was detected ten times or more. The chain uses TRBV7-2 and TRBJ1-5; D gene uncertain. This CDR3 contains 14 residues. Per germline, CDR1 SGHTA and CDR2 FQGNSA. The germline V and J ends were trimmed by 1 base and 9 bases, with 13 bases remaining between them. CDR3 region: CASSLDNSLWPQHF. The CDR3 bases are TGTGCCAGCAGCTTAGATAATAGCTTATGGCCCCAGCATTTT.

This clonotype has a handful of counts. The chain couples TRBV12-3 or TRBV12-4 to TRBJ2-4; D might be TRBD1 (6 bases). Trimming cost V 1 base and J 9 bases, with 10 bases left between them. CDR3 size: 13 residues. The CDR3 sequence is CASSLGGRGIQYF. CDR3 nucleotide sequence: TGTGCCAGCAGTTTAGGGGGGCGCGGCATTCAGTACTTC.

This clonotype was observed many times. V gene TRBV20-1 combines with J gene TRBJ2-3; TRBD1 might be the D (6 bases). The CDR3 sequence is 14 residues long. Per the germline V gene, CDR1 is DFQATT and CDR2 is SNEGSKA (reference sequence). Trimming shortened V by 4 bases and J by 3 bases, and 14 bases separated the two germline ends. CDR3: CSANGQRGTDTQYF. The DNA for the CDR3 is TGCAGTGCTAACGGACAGAGGGGGACAGATACGCAGTATTTT.

The gene calls are TRBV7-9 and TRBJ1-4; D is ambiguous. CDR1 is SEHNR, CDR2 FQNEAQ, per germline (reference sequence). V lost 5 bases and J 7 bases, leaving 8 bases between the germline ends. The CDR3 is 12 residues long. CDR3 sequence: CASSPVSEKLFF. DNA for the CDR3: TGTGCCAGCAGCCCTGTTAGTGAAAAACTGTTTTTT.

This clonotype was detected a few times. The chain is built from TRBV20-1 and TRBJ1-4; TRBD1 might be the D (6 bases). This CDR3 has 13 amino acids. Germline lookup yields CDR1 DFQATT and CDR2 SNEGSKA (reference sequence). Trimming took 6 bases from V and 6 from J, leaving 14 bases between them. The CDR3 nucleotides are TGCAGTGCCTCCAGGGGTTCTGATGAAAAACTGTTTTTT. Its protein is CSASRGSDEKLFF.

This clonotype was seen many times. The V call is TRBV30, the J call TRBJ2-2, with D possibly matching TRBD2 (6 bases). This CDR3 comprises 16 residues. Germline values: CDR1 GTSNPN, CDR2 SVGIG (reference sequence). V gave up 0 bases and J gave up 8 bases, with 19 bases separating them. The CDR3 DNA sequence: TGTGCCTGGAGTGTTGGGAGGACGGGCCCAGCAGGGGAGCTGTTTTTT. Its protein product is CAWSVGRTGPAGELFF.

This clonotype was counted between two and nine times. V usage is TRBV6-1 and J usage is TRBJ2-7; TRBD1 agrees at 10 bases. After removal of 6 bases from V and 1 base from J, the junction contained 9 bases not matched to a gene. Looked up from germline, CDR1 is MNHNS and CDR2 is SASEGT. The CDR3 extends over 16 amino acids. CDR3 protein: CASSRRTGGSSYEQYF. DNA for the CDR3: TGTGCCAGCAGCCGTAGGACAGGGGGATCATCCTACGAGCAGTACTTC.

Many counts were recorded for this clonotype. The V gene is TRBV24-1, the J gene TRBJ1-2; 10 nucleotides match TRBD1. Trimming removed 2 bases from V and 4 bases from J; junction bases left unmatched: 6. The CDR3 is 16 residues long. Germline loops: CDR1 KGHDR, CDR2 SFDVKD. The CDR3 sequence: CATSDSGTGDGYGYTF. The CDR3 DNA follows: TGTGCCACCAGTGATTCCGGGACAGGGGACGGCTATGGCTACACCTTC.

This clonotype has a count of ten or more. The genes are TRBV11-2 and TRBJ2-5; tentative D call: TRBD1 (5 bases). CDR1 SGHAT and CDR2 FQNNGV come from the germline V gene. There are 17 residues in the CDR3. V lost 5 bases to trimming and J lost 2 bases, with 21 bases between them. The CDR3 region is CASSRGRGRMIQETQYF. The CDR3 nucleotides read TGTGCCAGCAGCAGGGGTAGAGGACGGATGATTCAAGAGACCCAGTACTTC. The full variable domain, with the rest looked up from reference TRBV11-2 and TRBJ2-5, is EAGVAQSPRYKIIEKRQSVAFWCNPISGHATLYWYQQILGQGPKLLIQFQNNGVVDDSQLPKDRFSAERLKGVDSTLKIQPAKLEDSAVYLCASSRGRGRMIQETQYFGPGTRLLVL.

The chain is built from TRBV9 and TRBJ2-1, with 10 bases identical to TRBD2. From germline, CDR1 is SGDLS and CDR2 YYNGEE. The V segment lost 4 bases and the J segment 3 bases; nucleotides outside the gene matches: 13. The CDR3 contains 18 residues. CDR3 coding DNA: TGTGCCAGCAGCTCCCCCCGCCAGCGGGAGGGCAACTACAATGAGCAGTTCTTC. This translates into CASSSPRQREGNYNEQFF.

In its sample, this clonotype was seen many times. CDR3 in DNA: TGCAGCGTCATTGGATATCCTAGCTCTGGAAACACCATATATTTT. Protein: CSVIGYPSSGNTIYF. The rearrangement links TRBV29-1 to TRBJ1-3; no firm D call. V was trimmed by 6 bases and J by 0 bases, leaving 15 bases between them. Germline loops: CDR1 SQVTM, CDR2 ANQGSEA. The CDR3 has 15 amino acids.

The sample holds many counts of this clonotype. V and J are TRBV28 and TRBJ2-1; TRBD2 might be the D (5 bases). Trimming took off 2 bases at V and 5 bases at J, with 16 bases between the two ends. CDR3 length equals 16 residues. Germline loops: CDR1 MDHEN, CDR2 SYDVKM. For the CDR3, the DNA is TGTGCCAGCAGTTTAGGACTCCAGCTCGGACACAATGAGCAGTTCTTC. This codes for CASSLGLQLGHNEQFF.

This clonotype was observed many times. The DNA of the CDR3 is TGCAGTGCTTCGGACAGGGGAGGGTCCCAGCCCCAGCATTTT. It is translated as CSASDRGGSQPQHF. V usage is TRBV20-1 and J usage is TRBJ1-5; 9 bases map to TRBD1. The CDR3 is made up of 14 amino acids. Germline-derived CDR1 and CDR2 are DFQATT and SNEGSKA (reference sequence). J gave up 7 bases and V 5 bases, and 9 bases lay outside the gene matches.

V gene TRBV20-1 combines with J gene TRBJ2-2; D not resolved. Germline assignment: CDR1 DFQATT and CDR2 SNEGSKA (reference sequence). The CDR3 sequence is 14 residues long. The V and J ends lost 4 bases and 1 base respectively, with 10 bases between them. CDR3 sequence (DNA): TGCAGTGCTATAGACACCTTGAACACCGGGGAGCTGTTTTTT. Encoded protein: CSAIDTLNTGELFF.

This clonotype came up a few times. A single base separates this from a much larger clone, so it may be a read error. This chain connects TRBV6-1 to TRBJ2-7, with TRBD1 matching 8 bases. Germline V gene data show CDR1 as MNHNS and CDR2 as SASEGT. This CDR3 has 15 residues. V trimming: 3 bases; J trimming: 7 bases; junction bases outside the gene matches: 11. Here the CDR3 reads CASSERVRGLGEQYF. The CDR3 DNA reads TGTGCCAGCAGTGAGAGGGTCAGGGGGCTTGGTGAGCAGTACTTC.

The chain links TRBV24-1 to TRBJ1-5; 7 nucleotides match TRBD1. CDR1 and CDR2 from the germline V gene are KGHDR and SFDVKD. V gave up 5 bases and J gave up 3 bases; unmatched junction bases: 3. The CDR3 has 14 residues. The CDR3 spells CATSGGTDNQPQHF. The CDR3 nucleotides read TGTGCCACCAGTGGAGGGACAGACAATCAGCCCCAGCATTTT.

In regard to this clonotype: A much larger clone sits a single nucleotide away, making a read error possible. This rearrangement joins TRBV2 to TRBJ2-3, with 7 bases lining up with TRBD2. In germline, CDR1 is SNHLY, CDR2 FYNNEI. Unmatched junction bases numbered 11, after V lost 4 bases and J lost 4 bases. The CDR3 has 16 amino acids. This CDR3 reads CASSAGLVGGADTQYF. CDR3 bases: TGTGCCAGCAGTGCTGGACTAGTGGGCGGTGCAGATACGCAGTATTTT.

This clonotype turned up a few times. A much bigger clone sits one base away, suggesting this may be a read error. The rearrangement uses TRBV2 and TRBJ2-3; D might be TRBD1 or TRBD2, each matching 5 bases. The CDR3 has 17 amino acids. The germline V and J ends were trimmed by 7 bases and 3 bases, with 23 bases remaining between them. CDR1 is SNHLY, CDR2 FYNNEI, per germline. The CDR3 reads CASNFDGAQKGTDTQYF. CDR3 nucleotides: TGTGCCAGCAACTTTGACGGGGCCCAGAAAGGGACAGATACGCAGTATTTT.

This clonotype has at least ten counts. The chain joins TRBV27 to TRBJ2-5, with 10 nucleotides matching TRBD2. Unmatched junction bases numbered 2, after V lost 0 bases and J lost 1 base. The CDR3 runs 16 residues. Germline CDR1 MNHEY, CDR2 SMNVEV (reference sequence). CDR3 sequence reads: CASSLSLAGGQETQYF. In DNA, the CDR3 is TGTGCCAGCAGTTTATCCTTAGCGGGAGGCCAAGAGACCCAGTACTTC.